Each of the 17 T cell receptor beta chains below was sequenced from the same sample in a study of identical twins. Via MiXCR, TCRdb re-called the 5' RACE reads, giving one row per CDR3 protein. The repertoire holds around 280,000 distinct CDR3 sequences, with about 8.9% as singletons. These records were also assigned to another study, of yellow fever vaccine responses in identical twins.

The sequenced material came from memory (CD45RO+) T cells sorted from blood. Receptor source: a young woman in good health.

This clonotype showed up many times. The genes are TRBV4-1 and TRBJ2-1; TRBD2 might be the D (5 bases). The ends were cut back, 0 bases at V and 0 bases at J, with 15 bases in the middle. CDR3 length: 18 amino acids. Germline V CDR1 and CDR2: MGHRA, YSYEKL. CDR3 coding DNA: TGCGCCAGCAGCCAAGAGATGGGTGGGGAGAGCTCCTACAATGAGCAGTTCTTC. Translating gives CASSQEMGGESSYNEQFF.

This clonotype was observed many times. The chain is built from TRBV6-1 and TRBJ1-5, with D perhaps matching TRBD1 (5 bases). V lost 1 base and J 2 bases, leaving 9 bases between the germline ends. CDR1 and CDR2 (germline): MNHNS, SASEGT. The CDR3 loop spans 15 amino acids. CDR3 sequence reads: CASSEVGQGNQPQHF. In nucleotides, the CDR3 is TGTGCCAGCAGTGAAGTGGGGCAGGGCAATCAGCCCCAGCATTTT.

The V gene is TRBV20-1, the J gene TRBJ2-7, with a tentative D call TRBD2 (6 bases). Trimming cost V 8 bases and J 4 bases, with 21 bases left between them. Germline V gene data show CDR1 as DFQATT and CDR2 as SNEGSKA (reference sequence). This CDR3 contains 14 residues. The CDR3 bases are TGCAGTATTCAGGCGGGGCCAGCCCGGTACGAGCAGTACTTC. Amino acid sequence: CSIQAGPARYEQYF.

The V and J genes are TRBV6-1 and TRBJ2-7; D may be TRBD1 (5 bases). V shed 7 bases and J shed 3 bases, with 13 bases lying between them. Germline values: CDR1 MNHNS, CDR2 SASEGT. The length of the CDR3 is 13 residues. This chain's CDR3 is CASILTAGYEQYV. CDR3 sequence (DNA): TGTGCCAGCATATTGACAGCCGGCTACGAGCAGTACGTC.

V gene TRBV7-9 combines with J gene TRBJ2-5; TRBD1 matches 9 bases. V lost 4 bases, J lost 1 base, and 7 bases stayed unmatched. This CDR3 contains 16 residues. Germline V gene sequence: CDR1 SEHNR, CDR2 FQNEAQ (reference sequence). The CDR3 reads CASSSGTGSFQETQYF. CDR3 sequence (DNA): TGTGCCAGCAGCTCCGGGACAGGGTCTTTCCAAGAGACCCAGTACTTC.

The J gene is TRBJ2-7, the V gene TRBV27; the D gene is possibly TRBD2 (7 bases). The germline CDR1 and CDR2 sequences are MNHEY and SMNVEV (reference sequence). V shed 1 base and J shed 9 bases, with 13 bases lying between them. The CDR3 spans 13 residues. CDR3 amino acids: CASSLCGGPVQYV. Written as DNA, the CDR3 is TGTGCCAGCAGTTTATGCGGGGGCCCGGTGCAGTACGTC.

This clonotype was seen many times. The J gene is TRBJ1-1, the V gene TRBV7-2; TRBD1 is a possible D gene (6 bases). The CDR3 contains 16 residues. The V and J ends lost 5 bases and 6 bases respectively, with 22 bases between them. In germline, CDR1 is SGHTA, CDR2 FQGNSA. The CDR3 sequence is CASSHRGGKPNAEAFF. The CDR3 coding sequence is TGTGCCAGCAGCCACCGGGGGGGCAAGCCTAACGCTGAAGCTTTCTTT. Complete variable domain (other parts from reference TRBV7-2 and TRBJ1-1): GAGVSQSPSNKVTEKGKDVELRCDPISGHTALYWYRQSLGQGLEFLIYFQGNSAPDKSGLPSDRFSAERTGGSVSTLTIQRTQQEDSAVYLCASSHRGGKPNAEAFFGQGTRLTVV.

In DNA form, the CDR3 reads TGTGCCAGCAGCAACGGGGCTAGACTGTTTTTT. It encodes CASSNGARLFF. V usage is TRBV9 and J usage is TRBJ1-4, with a possible D match to TRBD1 (5 bases). The germline V and J ends were trimmed by 4 bases and 13 bases, with 11 bases remaining between them. The germline V gene encodes CDR1 SGDLS and CDR2 YYNGEE. The CDR3 consists of 11 residues.

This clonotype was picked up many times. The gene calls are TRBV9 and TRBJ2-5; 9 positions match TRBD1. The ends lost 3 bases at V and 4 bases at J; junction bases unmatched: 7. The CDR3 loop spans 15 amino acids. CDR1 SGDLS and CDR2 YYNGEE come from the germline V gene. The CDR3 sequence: CASSAGDRARETQYF. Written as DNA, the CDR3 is TGTGCCAGCAGCGCGGGGGACAGGGCCAGAGAGACCCAGTACTTC.

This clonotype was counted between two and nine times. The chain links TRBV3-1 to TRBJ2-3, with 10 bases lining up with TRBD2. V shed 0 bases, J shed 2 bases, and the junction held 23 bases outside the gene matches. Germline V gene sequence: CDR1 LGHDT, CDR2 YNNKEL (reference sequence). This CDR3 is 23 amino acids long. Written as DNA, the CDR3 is TGTGCCAGCAGCCAAGAGTTGGGGACTATAGCGGGGGGCTTATGGCTCCTCACAGATACGCAGTATTTT. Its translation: CASSQELGTIAGGLWLLTDTQYF.

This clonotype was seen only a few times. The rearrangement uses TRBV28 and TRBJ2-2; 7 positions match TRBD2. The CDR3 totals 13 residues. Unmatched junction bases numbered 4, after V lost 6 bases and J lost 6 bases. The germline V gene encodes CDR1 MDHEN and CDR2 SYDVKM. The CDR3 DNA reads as TGTGCCAGCAGCCCAGCGGGGCCCGGGGAGCTGTTTTTT. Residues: CASSPAGPGELFF.

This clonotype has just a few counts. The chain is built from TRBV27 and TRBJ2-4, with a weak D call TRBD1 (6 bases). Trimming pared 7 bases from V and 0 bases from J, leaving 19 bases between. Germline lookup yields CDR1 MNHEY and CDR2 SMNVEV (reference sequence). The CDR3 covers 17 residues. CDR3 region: CASTATQGSLAKNIQYF. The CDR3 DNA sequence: TGTGCCAGCACCGCCACACAGGGTTCATTAGCCAAAAACATTCAGTACTTC.

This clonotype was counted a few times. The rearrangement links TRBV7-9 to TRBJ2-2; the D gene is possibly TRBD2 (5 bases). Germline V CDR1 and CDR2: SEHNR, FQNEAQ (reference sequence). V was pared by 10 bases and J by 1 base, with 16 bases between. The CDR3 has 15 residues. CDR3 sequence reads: CATPLLAMNTGELFF. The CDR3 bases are TGTGCCACCCCCCTCCTAGCTATGAACACCGGGGAGCTGTTTTTT.

The CDR3 region has the DNA TGTGCCAGCAGCTTAGGGGGACTGGACAATCAGCCCCAGCATTTT. Protein: CASSLGGLDNQPQHF. V is TRBV7-9 and J is TRBJ1-5; the D gene is possibly TRBD1 (5 bases). The CDR3 is 15 residues long. Trimming took 1 base from V and 3 from J, leaving 10 bases between them. In germline, CDR1 is SEHNR, CDR2 FQNEAQ (reference sequence).

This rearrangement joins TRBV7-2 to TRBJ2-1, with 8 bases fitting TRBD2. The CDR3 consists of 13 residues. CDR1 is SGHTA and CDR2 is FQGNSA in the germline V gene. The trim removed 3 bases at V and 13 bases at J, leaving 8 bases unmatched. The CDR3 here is CASSFTGTSNQFF. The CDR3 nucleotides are TGTGCCAGCAGCTTCACCGGGACTAGTAATCAGTTCTTC.

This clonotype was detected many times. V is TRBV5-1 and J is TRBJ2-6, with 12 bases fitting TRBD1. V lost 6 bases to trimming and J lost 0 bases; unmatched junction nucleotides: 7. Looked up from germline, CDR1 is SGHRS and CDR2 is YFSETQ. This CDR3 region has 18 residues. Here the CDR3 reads CASNYGDRGHSGANVLTF. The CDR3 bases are TGCGCCAGCAACTACGGGGACAGGGGGCACTCTGGGGCCAACGTCCTGACTTTC.

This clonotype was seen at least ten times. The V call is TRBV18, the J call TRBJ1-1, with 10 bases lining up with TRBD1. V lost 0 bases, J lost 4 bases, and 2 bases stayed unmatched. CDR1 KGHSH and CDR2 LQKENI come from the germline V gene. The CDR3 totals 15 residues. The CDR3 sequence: CASSPPRTGGTEAFF. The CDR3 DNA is TGTGCCAGCTCACCACCCAGGACAGGGGGCACTGAAGCTTTCTTT.